This TCR beta chain was captured by sequencing in a study of blood T cell repertoires in COVID-19. Study information: PBMCs, B-cell-depleted T cells, or T cells provided the cDNA or gDNA that made up the material.

Assay: immunoSEQ multiplex PCR; the TCRdb copy retains only in-frame clones and omits some. This table has around 93,000 clones, about 76% appearing once. V was trimmed by 5 bases and J by 8 bases, leaving 12 bases between them. The CDR3 has 12 amino acids. The germline gives CDR1 SGHVS, CDR2 FQNEAQ. V usage is TRBV7-8 and J usage is TRBJ1-2; D not resolved. The TCR was taken from an elderly woman with acute or convalescent COVID-19. Sequencing was done on a sample of peripheral blood. Written as DNA, the CDR3 is TGTGCCAGCAGCCCTTCCGGGAGGGGCTACACCTTC. Residues: CASSPSGRGYTF.